This TCR beta chain was found in a study of T cell repertoires in cytomegalovirus infection. Study-level background: Indicated by public TCR beta signatures were CMV infection and matching HLA type.

Via MiXCR, TCRdb re-called the reads, giving one row per CDR3 protein. This table holds 250,000 to 300,000 distinct CDR3 sequences, under 30% found once. This clonotype appeared a few times. The CDR3 is 15 residues long. Germline V gives CDR1 SGHTA, CDR2 FQGNSA. V dropped 5 bases and J dropped 7; count of bases not matched to a gene: 8. What was sequenced was PBMCs. V is TRBV7-2 and J is TRBJ2-1; 10 bases are shared with TRBD2. The sequence derives from a human donor in good health (CMV status not recorded). Some clones in this sample may be carry-over from other donors' samples. For the CDR3, the DNA is TGTGCCAGCAGCGGGGTGGGACTAGCGATTAATGAGCAGTTCTTC. Its translation is CASSGVGLAINEQFF.